The 32 T cell receptor beta chains below come from one sample, sequenced in a study of radiation and T cells in renal cell carcinoma (TCRdb year 2020). Libraries were made using the immunoSEQ multiplex PCR assay. The clones in this table, taken by TCRdb from immuneACCESS, are in-frame only. Not every clone is retained; where verified, under half of the shortfall comes from an unresolved V gene, and the cause of the rest is unknown. The sample data list around 120,000 clones, and 75% to 90% of these were observed just once. The top ten constitute around 2% of the sample. Explained via the paper, the time point label denotes: blood 2 weeks post-SBRT. Sample treatment or condition, as interpreted from the label and publication: 15 Gy SBRT to primary tumor, nephrectomy 4 weeks later. The sample was blood, taken from a patient whose treatment included radiotherapy and nephrectomy. These receptors were obtained from a woman aged 60-70 years with renal cell carcinoma.

The chain couples TRBV5-1 to TRBJ1-2; D unresolved. In germline, CDR1 is SGHRS, CDR2 YFSETQ. This CDR3 region has 14 residues. The V end was cut by 0 bases, the J end by 2 bases, with 8 bases between. As DNA, the CDR3 is TGCGCCAGCAGCTTGGATCCACCCAACTATGGCTACACCTTC. This gives the protein CASSLDPPNYGYTF.

For the CDR3, the DNA is TGTGCCAGCAGGAAACGGGGATCCCAAGAGACCCAGTACTTC. It specifies CASRKRGSQETQYF. The genes are TRBV28 and TRBJ2-5; possible D gene TRBD2, 5 bases. Germline CDR1 is MDHEN and CDR2 is SYDVKM. This CDR3 region has 14 residues. Trimming took off 6 bases at V and 1 base at J, with 12 bases between the two ends.

The gene calls are TRBV7-6 and TRBJ2-6, with 7 positions matching TRBD1. CDR1 is SGHVS, CDR2 FNYEAQ, per germline. The CDR3 runs to 17 residues. Germline trimming cut 4 bases from V and 0 bases from J; bases unmatched to any gene: 6. CDR3 residues: CASSSGQAYSGANVLTF. The CDR3 nucleotides are TGTGCCAGCAGCTCTGGACAGGCCTACTCTGGGGCCAACGTCCTGACTTTC.

The gene calls are TRBV10-2 and TRBJ2-2; D unclear. The CDR3 has 17 residues. The germline V and J ends were trimmed by 4 bases and 1 base, with 16 bases remaining between them. Germline loops: CDR1 WSHSY, CDR2 SAAADI. The CDR3 nucleotides read TGCGCCAGCAGTGCTTATCTAGAATCCCTGAACACCGGGGAGCTGTTTTTT. Its translation is CASSAYLESLNTGELFF.

The gene calls are TRBV6-6 and TRBJ1-1; D is unresolved. Germline assignment: CDR1 MNHNY and CDR2 SVGAGI (reference sequence). This CDR3 has 11 residues. V was cut by 2 bases and J by 10 bases, with 8 bases left in between. The CDR3 protein is CASSYRGRAFF. CDR3 bases: TGTGCCAGCAGTTACCGGGGAAGAGCTTTCTTT.

This chain uses TRBV27 with TRBJ1-5, with D tentatively TRBD1 (6 bases). Germline CDR1 MNHEY, CDR2 SMNVEV (reference sequence). V lost 1 base to trimming and J lost 4 bases, with 14 bases between them. The length of the CDR3 is 16 residues. CDR3 loop: CASSLWGGLGNQPQHF. The CDR3 DNA follows: TGTGCCAGCAGTTTATGGGGGGGCTTAGGGAATCAGCCCCAGCATTTT.

The rearrangement uses TRBV7-9 and TRBJ2-1, with 9 bases identical to TRBD1. The germline V gene encodes CDR1 SEHNR and CDR2 FQNEAQ (reference sequence). The trim removed 4 bases at V and 9 bases at J, leaving 10 bases unmatched. This CDR3 spans 15 amino acids. For the CDR3, the DNA is TGTGCCAGCAGCTCGTGGGGGACAGGGTTAGGTGAGCAGTTCTTC. The encoded protein is CASSSWGTGLGEQFF.

The chain combines TRBV29-1 with TRBJ2-2; TRBD2 is a possible D gene (6 bases). In germline, CDR1 is SQVTM, CDR2 ANQGSEA. CDR3 length equals 12 residues. V was trimmed by 4 bases and J by 6 bases, leaving 9 bases between them. The CDR3 protein is CSVAGGSGELFF. CDR3 bases: TGCAGCGTTGCCGGGGGATCCGGGGAGCTGTTTTTT.

This clone showed up just a few times. The V gene is TRBV6-1, the J gene TRBJ1-1; TRBD1 is a possible D gene (5 bases). CDR3 length equals 13 residues. The V gene lost 6 bases and the J gene lost 1 base, with 9 bases spanning the gap. Germline CDR1 is MNHNS and CDR2 is SASEGT. In nucleotides, the CDR3 is TGTGCCAGCAGGACCCAGGGGAACACTGAAGCTTTCTTT. It is translated as CASRTQGNTEAFF.

The rearrangement uses TRBV5-5 and TRBJ1-6; maybe TRBD1 (5 bases). V lost 1 base, J lost 5 bases, and 7 bases lay in between. CDR1 is SGHKS, CDR2 YYEKEE, per germline (reference sequence). This CDR3 has 14 residues. CDR3: CASSLRQNNSPLHF. CDR3 sequence (DNA): TGTGCCAGCAGCTTGCGACAGAATAATTCACCCCTCCACTTT.

This sequence joins TRBV9 and TRBJ1-2, with a possible D match to TRBD1 (6 bases). In germline, CDR1 is SGDLS, CDR2 YYNGEE. V was clipped by 0 bases and J by 3 bases, with 12 bases between them. CDR3 length: 15 amino acids. The CDR3 nucleotides read TGTGCCAGCAGCGTAGGAGATCAGGGGTACTATGGCTACACCTTC. It yields the protein CASSVGDQGYYGYTF. The variable domain in full, completed from reference TRBV9 and TRBJ1-2, reads DSGVTQTPKHLITATGQRVTLRCSPRSGDLSVYWYQQSLDQGLQFLIQYYNGEERAKGNILERFSAQQFPDLHSELNLSSLELGDSALYFCASSVGDQGYYGYTFGSGTRLTVV.

The rearrangement uses TRBV5-5 and TRBJ2-7; no clear D. Germline V lookup: CDR1 SGHKS, CDR2 YYEKEE (reference sequence). This CDR3 has 12 residues. The V end was cut by 0 bases, the J end by 5 bases, with 6 bases between. CDR3 DNA: TGTGCCAGCAGCTTGGGGCTCCACGAGCAGTACTTC. Its translation: CASSLGLHEQYF.

The chain uses TRBV7-2 and TRBJ2-3, with TRBD2 identical over 11 bases. Germline values: CDR1 SGHTA, CDR2 FQGNSA. The CDR3 runs to 16 residues. With 5 bases clipped from V and 6 bases from J, the junction kept 10 bases outside the gene matches. CDR3 protein: CASSPTLAGGRDTQYF. The CDR3, as DNA: TGTGCCAGCAGCCCCACCCTAGCGGGGGGCCGTGATACGCAGTATTTT.

This clone turned up a few times. The J gene is TRBJ1-1, the V gene TRBV23-1, with D maybe TRBD1 (6 bases). TRBV23-1 is an ORF; its function is uncertain. This CDR3 is 16 amino acids long. Trimming shortened V by 6 bases and J by 3 bases, and 20 bases separated the two germline ends. CDR3 nucleotides: TGCGCCAGCAGCCTGACCCAGGGGCTCGAGGACACTGAAGCTTTCTTT. This translates into CASSLTQGLEDTEAFF.

V gene TRBV4-2 combines with J gene TRBJ1-2, with a tentative D call TRBD1 (6 bases). This CDR3 is 15 amino acids long. V was trimmed by 4 bases and J by 3 bases, leaving 15 bases between them. Germline V CDR1 and CDR2: LGHNA, YNFKEQ. CDR3 loop: CASSPRGRLDYGYTF. CDR3 bases: TGTGCCAGCAGCCCGCGGGGGCGTCTAGACTATGGCTACACCTTC.

Only a few counts were recorded for this clone. The same CDR3 can be traced to other DNA sequences in this sample. The chain uses TRBV9 and TRBJ1-2; 9 positions match TRBD1. The CDR3 loop spans 14 amino acids. V lost 2 bases and J lost 2; bases outside the gene matches: 1. The germline gives CDR1 SGDLS, CDR2 YYNGEE. The CDR3 loop reads CASSVGQGNYGYTF. DNA of the CDR3: TGTGCCAGCAGCGTTGGACAGGGGAACTATGGCTACACCTTC.

In this sample, this clone turned up once. The V gene is TRBV5-6, the J gene TRBJ2-1; D is unresolved. This CDR3 is 13 amino acids long. Germline V lookup: CDR1 SGHDT, CDR2 YYEEEE. V was shortened by 4 bases and J by 9 bases, with 14 bases between the two germline ends. This CDR3 reads CASSPPFRVEQFF. The CDR3 nucleotides are TGTGCCAGCAGCCCTCCGTTCCGGGTTGAGCAGTTCTTC.

This clone was detected once. The chain employs TRBV5-1 and TRBJ2-7; no reliable D call. This CDR3 is 16 amino acids long. V lost 1 base, J lost 0 bases, and 14 bases lay in between. Germline CDR1 reads SGHRS; CDR2 reads YFSETQ. This CDR3 is CASSLLPDGSSYEQYF. The CDR3 DNA reads TGCGCCAGCAGCTTGTTACCGGACGGAAGCTCCTACGAGCAGTACTTC.

The J gene is TRBJ1-5, the V gene TRBV28; TRBD1 might be the D (5 bases). Looked up from germline, CDR1 is MDHEN and CDR2 is SYDVKM. CDR3 length: 14 amino acids. The CDR3 DNA is TGTGCTGGGGGGACCGTGGCGCGGGGACAGCCCCAGCATTTT. Translating it yields CAGGTVARGQPQHF.

The V gene is TRBV28, the J gene TRBJ1-2; tentative D call: TRBD1 (6 bases). This CDR3 is built from 15 residues. Germline lookup yields CDR1 MDHEN and CDR2 SYDVKM. V was cut by 7 bases and J by 6 bases, with 21 bases left in between. CDR3 DNA sequence: TGTGCCAGCAAAGAACAGGGAGACCGGCATAATGGCTACACCTTC. Translation gives CASKEQGDRHNGYTF.

This clone was detected many times. This chain uses TRBV4-3 with TRBJ2-1, with D unclear. The CDR3 has 14 residues. CDR1 LGHNA and CDR2 YSLEER come from the germline V gene. Deletions cut 4 bases from V and 7 bases from J, with 14 bases between. The CDR3 reads CASSPSLEMNEQFF. The CDR3 nucleotides read TGCGCCAGCAGCCCGAGCCTTGAAATGAATGAGCAGTTCTTC.

The chain recombines TRBV7-9 with TRBJ1-3; 7 bases fit TRBD1. V trimming: 5 bases; J trimming: 2 bases; junction bases outside the gene matches: 6. This CDR3 has 15 residues. Per the germline V gene, CDR1 is SEHNR and CDR2 is FQNEAQ (reference sequence). The CDR3 sequence is CASSPPGQPGNTIYF. The CDR3 nucleotides are TGTGCCAGCAGCCCACCGGGACAGCCTGGAAACACCATATATTTT.

This clone turned up a few times. The chain combines TRBV19 with TRBJ1-2, with 7 bases identical to TRBD1. This CDR3 contains 12 residues. Trimming cost V 8 bases and J 3 bases; bases outside gene matches: 3. From germline, CDR1 is LNHDA and CDR2 SQIVND (reference sequence). Here the CDR3 DNA reads TGTGCCAGTGGGGACAGCGACTATGGCTACACCTTC. It codes for CASGDSDYGYTF.

V gene TRBV28 combines with J gene TRBJ2-6, with TRBD1 matching 10 bases. Germline V gene data show CDR1 as MDHEN and CDR2 as SYDVKM. The length of the CDR3 is 20 residues. Losses at the gene ends were 5 bases for V and 1 base for J; bases not matched to a gene: 14. The CDR3 sequence: CASSPETGGLVRSGANVLTF. The CDR3 DNA reads as TGTGCCAGCAGTCCAGAGACAGGGGGCTTAGTAAGATCTGGGGCCAACGTCCTGACTTTC.

DNA for the CDR3: TGTGCCAGCAGTCCCCACGGGGGGTTAGGCGACGAGCAGTACTTC. It translates to CASSPHGGLGDEQYF. This chain connects TRBV27 to TRBJ2-7; TRBD2 aligns across 7 bases. This CDR3 comprises 15 residues. The trim removed 5 bases at V and 5 bases at J, leaving 12 bases unmatched. CDR1 MNHEY and CDR2 SMNVEV come from the germline V gene (reference sequence).

The chain joins TRBV28 to TRBJ2-7; unclear D gene. Per the germline V gene, CDR1 is MDHEN and CDR2 is SYDVKM. Trimming took 9 bases from V and 3 from J, leaving 9 bases between them. The CDR3 spans 11 residues. The CDR3 loop is CASVQHYEQYF. The CDR3 DNA is TGTGCCAGTGTTCAACACTACGAGCAGTACTTC. The full variable domain, rest sourced from reference TRBV28 and TRBJ2-7, is DVKVTQSSRYLVKRTGEKVFLECVQDMDHENMFWYRQDPGLGLRLIYFSYDVKMKEKGDIPEGYSVSREKKERFSLILESASTNQTSMYLCASVQHYEQYFGPGTRLTVT.

The V gene is TRBV6-1, the J gene TRBJ2-7, with D possibly matching TRBD2 (6 bases). V was cut by 11 bases and J by 0 bases, with 11 bases left in between. CDR1 and CDR2 (germline): MNHNS, SASEGT. This CDR3 is 12 amino acids long. The CDR3 sequence: CASGGNSYEQYF. CDR3 in DNA: TGTGCCTCCGGCGGGAACTCCTACGAGCAGTACTTC.

This chain uses TRBV6-5 with TRBJ1-2, with TRBD1 identical over 10 bases. This CDR3 has 13 residues. CDR1 MNHEY and CDR2 SVGAGI come from the germline V gene. V was pared by 6 bases and J by 4 bases, with 2 bases of the junction left unmatched. Written as DNA, the CDR3 is TGTGCCAGCAGGAGGGACAGGGGCTATGGCTACACCTTC. Amino acids: CASRRDRGYGYTF.

The count of this clone is one. The CDR3 coding sequence is TGTGCCAGCAGCTTAGTCAGTAGCGGTAACTACGAGCAGTACTTC. Residues: CASSLVSSGNYEQYF. The chain links TRBV7-2 to TRBJ2-7; D is perhaps TRBD2 (6 bases). V dropped 1 base and J dropped 3 bases, with 13 bases sitting between them. The CDR3 covers 15 residues. The germline CDR1 and CDR2 sequences are SGHTA and FQGNSA.

This chain uses TRBV5-4 with TRBJ1-2; D is unresolved. Germline CDR1 SGHNT, CDR2 YYREEE (reference sequence). V lost 4 bases and J 2 bases, leaving 15 bases between the germline ends. The CDR3 has 15 residues. This CDR3 is CASSPDRNPNYGYTF. As DNA, the CDR3 is TGTGCCAGCAGCCCGGACCGGAACCCAAACTATGGCTACACCTTC.

V usage is TRBV5-1 and J usage is TRBJ2-2; no clear D. CDR1 and CDR2 (germline): SGHRS, YFSETQ. This CDR3 contains 14 residues. Trimming stripped 0 bases from V and 6 bases from J, with 9 bases between. The CDR3 region has the DNA TGCGCCAGCAGCTTGGAGTTCGGCCCCGGGGAGCTGTTTTTT. Translation gives CASSLEFGPGELFF.

This chain uses TRBV10-3 with TRBJ2-5; D is possibly TRBD2 (6 bases). Germline CDR1 ENHRY, CDR2 SYGVKD. Trimming took 8 bases from V and 4 from J, leaving 14 bases between them. The CDR3 loop spans 13 amino acids. The CDR3 nucleotides are TGTGCCATCGGGCAGGGAGGACCAGAGACCCAGTACTTC. Its protein product is CAIGQGGPETQYF.